This TCR beta chain was retrieved from a study of T-cell memory formation after mild COVID-19 (dated by TCRdb to 2020 to 2022). At the level of the whole study: TCR sequence clusters from the two donors were found to be largely donor specific. The cohort comprised two young, previously healthy adult volunteers, one female and one male. T-cell clones expanding and contracting after mild COVID-19 in a couple of donors were tracked by longitudinal TCRalpha and TCRbeta repertoire sequencing.

In this sample, this clonotype turned up a few times. What this receptor recognizes is not known. Base qualities are not provided; no much larger clone lies one nucleotide away. The germline V gene gives CDR1 as SGHVS and CDR2 as FNYEAQ. Germline trimming amounts to 1 base on V and 4 bases on J, with 7 as the count of junction bases outside the gene matches. The CDR3, cysteine through phenylalanine, is 16 amino acids long. Of the read, only the CDR3 DNA is kept; its 48 bases are in frame from base 1. Ficoll-Paque density gradient centrifugation was used to isolate PBMCs. Sequenced on an Illumina NovaSeq 6000. TCRalpha and TCRbeta cDNA libraries were built by 5'RACE with constant-segment primers, adding sample barcodes and unique molecular identifiers. Trizol reagent was used to extract RNA from every sample. Amplification of the libraries took two PCR steps, and the second step added a second sample barcode plus Illumina TruSeq adapters. Sequencing of libraries was performed on an Illumina NovaSeq with 2 x 150 bp paired-end reads. In the source study's methods: Reads were demultiplexed and collapsed into UMI-guided consensus sequences with migec v1.2.7. Using mixcr v2.1.11, the UMI consensuses were aligned to TRA and TRB V and J templates and assembled into clonotypes. Clonotypes were classified as expanded or contracted when called significant by both edgeR and NoisET, with noise models trained on biological replicates. For edgeR calls, the thresholds were a false discovery rate-adjusted p below 0.01 and a log2 fold-change of 1. PCA with hierarchical clustering of max-normalized trajectories of the 1000 most abundant clonotypes was used as exploratory dynamics analysis. Separately sequenced CD4+ and CD8+ repertoires were used to assign a CD4 or CD8 phenotype to each responding clone. TCRdb redid the processing of the public reads, applying fastp at Q25 and MiXCR, and retained in-frame beta chains. Rows are unified per CDR3 protein, each entry keeping the most common DNA and genes. The V and J calls were not made by the authors but by TCRdb's processing. This sample gives around 200,000 distinct CDR3 sequences in total; about 20% of them show up just once. Roughly 23% of the sample goes to the ten largest clones.

Results the study describes overall, beyond this receptor: Only a couple of mild cases were covered in the study, and larger cohorts including severe cases with pre-infection samples were considered necessary. Contracting CD4+ clones appeared mostly in the CM and EM memory subsets, whereas CD8+ clones were enriched in EMRA. Some responding clones were detected in pre-infection memory, suggesting pre-existing cross-reactive memory T cells joined the SARS-CoV-2 response. Balanced CD4/CD8 phenotypes were observed for clones contracting from day 15 to 85, whereas a bias towards CD4+ was observed for a second wave of clones expanding from day 15 to 37. SARS-CoV-2 specificity of the second-wave clones peaking on day 37 was not confirmed.

The V and J genes are TRBV7-6 and TRBJ2-3; TRBD2 agrees with 8 junctional bases. Sequencing used PBMCs or a T cell subset sorted from them (not recorded which). The source is an adult woman who had mild COVID-19 (a few samples of this study predate the infection). The sample titles of this study are shuffled in the database, so cell type and time point are left out; the donor was told from shared clones. CDR3 loop: CASSLVGLEKADTQYF. The sequenced DNA is TGTGCCAGCAGCTTAGTGGGACTAGAAAAGGCAGATACGCAGTATTTT.